This passage covers 29 T cell receptor beta chains from one sample sequenced in a study of blood T cell repertoires in COVID-19. Data came from immunoSEQ multiplex PCR; TCRdb stores just in-frame clones and leaves some out. Among fewer than 300,000 clones listed, around 85% were seen once. Sample: PBMCs or T cells enriched from blood (not recorded which). The receptor set was obtained from a woman aged 50 to 60 who had recovered from COVID-19.

This clone was seen just once. The rearrangement joins TRBV30 to TRBJ2-7, with TRBD2 matching 12 bases. Germline V gene data show CDR1 as GTSNPN and CDR2 as SVGIG (reference sequence). Trimming at V came to 7 bases and at J to 5 bases, leaving 15 bases not matched to a gene. The CDR3 consists of 16 residues. The CDR3 coding sequence is TGTGCCTTAGCCCCGGGACTAGCGGGTCCTGGGGACGAGCAGTACTTC. This sequence encodes CALAPGLAGPGDEQYF.

This chain joins TRBV18 and TRBJ2-1; 8 nucleotides align to TRBD1. V lost 6 bases to trimming and J lost 10 bases; unmatched junction nucleotides: 8. Germline-derived CDR1 and CDR2 are KGHSH and LQKENI. The length of the CDR3 is 13 residues. The CDR3 DNA follows: TGTGCCAGCTCTGGTCAGGGGGCTCAGGAGCAGTTCTTC. Translating it yields CASSGQGAQEQFF.

This chain uses TRBV28 with TRBJ2-7; 10 bases are a match to TRBD1. The germline V gene has CDR1 MDHEN and CDR2 SYDVKM. Trimming took 5 bases from V and 1 from J; bases not matched to a gene: 5. CDR3 length: 15 amino acids. Here the CDR3 DNA reads TGTGCCAGCAGTCCCAGGACAGGGGGATCCTACGAGCAGTACTTC. Amino acids: CASSPRTGGSYEQYF.

The rearrangement joins TRBV5-5 to TRBJ2-2; D unclear. The V gene's germline CDR1 is SGHKS and CDR2 YYEKEE (reference sequence). This CDR3 region has 13 residues. Trimming took off 3 bases at V and 4 bases at J, with 7 bases between the two ends. The CDR3 protein is CASSSAPTGELFF. DNA of the CDR3: TGTGCCAGCAGCTCAGCGCCCACCGGGGAGCTGTTTTTT.

As regards this clone: Relative to the germline gene, one junction end is altered; a read error may explain this. The chain employs TRBV11-2 and TRBJ1-2, with 9 positions matching TRBD1. The CDR3 is 13 amino acids. Germline V gives CDR1 SGHAT, CDR2 FQNNGV. The DNA for the CDR3 is TGTGCCAGCAGTCTACCGGGACAGGGAGGGGTCCCGTTC. Amino acids: CASSLPGQGGVPF.

Only one count was recorded for this clone. The chain combines TRBV7-7 with TRBJ2-1; possible D gene TRBD1, 5 bases. CDR3 length: 14 residues. Trimming removed 2 bases from V and 8 bases from J, with 13 bases in between. Germline CDR1 SSHAT, CDR2 FNYEAQ (reference sequence). The CDR3 region is CASSLQGRVDEQFF. The DNA for the CDR3 is TGTGCCAGCAGCTTACAAGGCAGGGTCGATGAGCAGTTCTTC.

This clone was seen only a few times. V gene TRBV7-9 combines with J gene TRBJ1-6; D is ambiguous. Germline V gene data show CDR1 as SEHNR and CDR2 as FQNEAQ (reference sequence). Trimming cost V 2 bases and J 0 bases, with 8 bases left between them. The CDR3 runs 16 residues. The chain's CDR3 is CASSLLAVSYNSPLHF. For the CDR3, the DNA is TGTGCCAGCAGCTTATTGGCAGTCTCCTATAATTCACCCCTCCACTTT.

This rearrangement joins TRBV7-9 to TRBJ2-7; no definite D call. The CDR3 sequence is 14 residues long. In germline, CDR1 is SEHNR, CDR2 FQNEAQ (reference sequence). The V and J ends lost 2 bases and 1 base respectively, with 9 bases between them. The CDR3 is CASSLLSSSYEQYF. The CDR3 nucleotides are TGTGCCAGCAGCTTACTTAGCAGTTCCTACGAGCAGTACTTC. Full variable domain (remainder filled in from reference TRBV7-9 and TRBJ2-7): DTGVSQNPRHKITKRGQNVTFRCDPISEHNRLYWYRQTLGQGPEFLTYFQNEAQLEKSRLLSDRFSAERPKGSFSTLEIQRTEQGDSAMYLCASSLLSSSYEQYFGPGTRLTVT.

V and J are TRBV2 and TRBJ1-5; D is perhaps TRBD1 (5 bases). CDR1 SNHLY and CDR2 FYNNEI come from the germline V gene. Trimming took off 4 bases at V and 5 bases at J, with 9 bases between the two ends. CDR3 length: 13 amino acids. The CDR3 sequence: CASSGGWDQPQHF. As DNA, the CDR3 is TGTGCCAGCAGTGGGGGCTGGGATCAGCCCCAGCATTTT.

CDR3 amino acids: CASSSWDRGTDEQFF. The CDR3 nucleotides are TGTGCCAGCAGTTCGTGGGACAGGGGTACAGATGAGCAGTTCTTC. V usage is TRBV6-4 and J usage is TRBJ2-1; 10 bases line up with TRBD1. This CDR3 region has 15 residues. V shed 5 bases and J 8 bases; nucleotides not matched to a gene: 9. Germline V lookup: CDR1 MRHNA, CDR2 SNTAGT.

The chain couples TRBV11-3 to TRBJ2-1; D call uncertain. The CDR3 consists of 15 residues. The ends were cut back, 5 bases at V and 0 bases at J, with 11 bases in the middle. The V gene's germline CDR1 is SGHNT and CDR2 YENEEA. For the CDR3, the DNA is TGTGCCAGCAGCCTTAGATCGAGCTCCTACAATGAGCAGTTCTTC. It codes for CASSLRSSSYNEQFF. Looking up the rest from reference TRBV11-3 and TRBJ2-1 gives the full variable domain: EAGVVQSPRYKIIEKKQPVAFWCNPISGHNTLYWYLQNLGQGPELLIRYENEEAVDDSQLPKDRFSAERLKGVDSTLKIQPAELGDSAVYLCASSLRSSSYNEQFFGPGTRLTVL.

The chain couples TRBV7-2 to TRBJ1-5; 10 bases agree with TRBD1. The junction had 4 bases not matched to a gene; V was cut back by 1 base and J by 7 bases. Germline CDR1 reads SGHTA; CDR2 reads FQGNSA. The CDR3 has 15 amino acids. In DNA form, the CDR3 reads TGTGCCAGCAGCTTAGATGGGACAGGGGTCCAGCCCCAGCATTTT. It codes for CASSLDGTGVQPQHF.

The chain carries TRBV27 and TRBJ1-5; the match to TRBD1 covers 8 bases. The CDR3 spans 13 residues. CDR1 and CDR2 (germline): MNHEY, SMNVEV (reference sequence). The J segment lost 7 bases and the V segment lost 4 bases, leaving 3 bases of the junction unmatched. CDR3 sequence reads: CASSSDRDQPQHF. As DNA, the CDR3 is TGTGCCAGCAGTTCGGACAGGGACCAGCCCCAGCATTTT.

The V gene is TRBV7-8, the J gene TRBJ1-4; 12 bases line up with TRBD1. Looked up from germline, CDR1 is SGHVS and CDR2 is FQNEAQ. After removal of 5 bases from V and 4 bases from J, the junction contained 14 bases not matched to a gene. This CDR3 is 19 amino acids long. Here the CDR3 reads CASSARNPGQGAINEKLFF. The CDR3 bases are TGTGCCAGCAGCGCCAGAAACCCGGGACAGGGGGCGATTAATGAAAAACTGTTTTTT.

V is TRBV12-3 or TRBV12-4 and J is TRBJ2-3; the D is unclear. Trimming left V 3 bases short and J 5 bases short, with 3 bases between. The CDR3 sequence is 11 residues long. The chain's CDR3 is CASSFIDTQYF. CDR3 nucleotides: TGTGCCAGCAGTTTTATAGATACGCAGTATTTT.

This clone was seen at least ten times. The chain recombines TRBV5-8 with TRBJ1-5, with 9 bases identical to TRBD1. The CDR3 spans 16 residues. Germline assignment: CDR1 SGHTS and CDR2 YDEGEE. Trimming removed 2 bases from V and 7 bases from J; junction bases left unmatched: 10. The CDR3 region has the DNA TGTGCCAGCAGCTTTTTGGGGACAGGGAGGTCCCAGCCCCAGCATTTT. It encodes CASSFLGTGRSQPQHF.

The V gene is TRBV30, the J gene TRBJ1-2; 8 bases are shared with TRBD1. Germline lookup yields CDR1 GTSNPN and CDR2 SVGIG (reference sequence). The ends lost 5 bases at V and 6 bases at J; junction bases unmatched: 14. The CDR3 is 15 residues long. The CDR3 is CAWGRPRGRYDGYTF. In DNA form, the CDR3 reads TGTGCCTGGGGGAGACCCAGGGGGCGTTACGATGGCTACACCTTC. The full variable domain, with the rest looked up from reference TRBV30 and TRBJ1-2, is SQTIHQWPATLVQPVGSPLSLECTVEGTSNPNLYWYRQAAGRGLQLLFYSVGIGQISSEVPQNLSASRPQDRQFILSSKKLLLSDSGFYLCAWGRPRGRYDGYTFGSGTRLTVV.

V and J are TRBV10-1 and TRBJ1-5, with 7 nucleotides matching TRBD1. In germline, CDR1 is WNHNN, CDR2 SYGVQD (reference sequence). The ends lost 6 bases at V and 0 bases at J; junction bases unmatched: 17. This CDR3 has 19 amino acids. CDR3 DNA sequence: TGCGCCAGCAGGGCGAGGGCAGGGGGTTATGAGAATAGCAATCAGCCCCAGCATTTT. Its translation: CASRARAGGYENSNQPQHF.

The chain is built from TRBV19 and TRBJ2-2; 9 bases fit TRBD2. CDR1 and CDR2 from the germline V gene are LNHDA and SQIVND (reference sequence). With 2 bases clipped from V and 4 bases from J, the junction kept 2 bases outside the gene matches. The CDR3 is made up of 15 amino acids. The CDR3 sequence: CASSINSGGTGELFF. For the CDR3, the DNA is TGTGCCAGTAGTATAAATAGCGGGGGCACCGGGGAGCTGTTTTTT. Together with reference TRBV19 and TRBJ2-2, the CDR3 gives the full variable domain: DGGITQSPKYLFRKEGQNVTLSCEQNLNHDAMYWYRQDPGQGLRLIYYSQIVNDFQKGDIAEGYSVSREKKESFPLTVTSAQKNPTAFYLCASSINSGGTGELFFGEGSRLTVL.

The V gene is TRBV5-1, the J gene TRBJ1-6; D uncertain. The CDR3 covers 15 residues. Trimming pared 5 bases from V and 8 bases from J, leaving 17 bases between. Germline CDR1 is SGHRS and CDR2 is YFSETQ. The CDR3 nucleotides are TGCGCCAGCAGTGCTGCGCGATCCGCCGATTCACCCCTCCACTTT. Protein sequence: CASSAARSADSPLHF.

Comment on this clone: Because the CDR3's place on the DNA is in doubt, the DNA is left out and the CDR3 is given as listed by TCRdb. This rearrangement joins TRBV27 to TRBJ2-2; the table's D call TRBD1 went unverified against the DNA. The CDR3 has 15 amino acids, counting both end residues. CDR1 is MNHEY and CDR2 is SMNVEV in the germline V gene (reference sequence). CDR3 protein: CASSFGPGGTGELFF.

In its sample, this clone was seen a few times. The rearrangement joins TRBV6-2 or TRBV6-3 to TRBJ2-1; 9 positions match TRBD2. The CDR3 loop spans 17 amino acids. From germline, CDR1 is MNHEY and CDR2 SVGEGT. Trimming took 0 bases from V and 3 from J; bases not matched to a gene: 6. Here the CDR3 reads CASSYSPPSGIYNEQFF. The DNA of the CDR3 is TGTGCCAGCAGTTACTCCCCCCCTAGCGGGATCTACAATGAGCAGTTCTTC.

The CDR3 DNA sequence: TGCGCCAGCAGCCCCACTTCCGGGACAGGGGGCGGGAGATACACTGAAGCTTTCTTT. This translates into CASSPTSGTGGGRYTEAFF. The V gene is TRBV5-1, the J gene TRBJ1-1; 12 bases fit TRBD1. The CDR3 has 19 amino acids. From germline, CDR1 is SGHRS and CDR2 YFSETQ. V gave up 4 bases and J gave up 3 bases; unmatched junction bases: 16.

Regarding this clone: The junction differs from germline at one of its ends, possibly a read error. The chain has TRBV5-1 and TRBJ2-1; 9 nucleotides line up with TRBD1. Germline loops: CDR1 SGHRS, CDR2 YFSETQ. The CDR3 consists of 14 residues. The DNA for the CDR3 is TGCGCCAGCGGCTTAACAGGGGGCTCCAATGAGCAGTTCTTC. Residues: CASGLTGGSNEQFF.

This chain connects TRBV19 to TRBJ1-1; no definite D call. This CDR3 contains 18 residues. V was shortened by 3 bases and J by 4 bases, with 24 bases between the two germline ends. The germline V gene has CDR1 LNHDA and CDR2 SQIVND (reference sequence). CDR3 coding DNA: TGTGCCAGTAGTATTGCCTTCGGAGGCTCCTGGCAGCCCACTGAAGCTTTCTTT. It codes for CASSIAFGGSWQPTEAFF. The full variable domain, completed using reference TRBV19 and TRBJ1-1, is DGGITQSPKYLFRKEGQNVTLSCEQNLNHDAMYWYRQDPGQGLRLIYYSQIVNDFQKGDIAEGYSVSREKKESFPLTVTSAQKNPTAFYLCASSIAFGGSWQPTEAFFGQGTRLTVV.

The chain combines TRBV7-6 with TRBJ1-6; D is unclear. Trimming removed 2 bases at V and 7 bases at J, with 12 bases between. The CDR3 length is 15 residues. CDR1 and CDR2 (germline): SGHVS, FNYEAQ. CDR3 nucleotides: TGTGCCAGCAGCTTATTGGCTTCTAGGAATTCACCCCTCCACTTT. It encodes CASSLLASRNSPLHF. The full variable domain, its missing parts supplied by reference TRBV7-6 and TRBJ1-6, is GAGVSQSPRYKVTKRGQDVALRCDPISGHVSLYWYRQALGQGPEFLTYFNYEAQQDKSGLPNDRFSAERPEGSISTLTIQRTEQRDSAMYRCASSLLASRNSPLHFGNGTRLTVT.

The genes are TRBV4-3 and TRBJ1-1, with a tentative D call TRBD1 (6 bases). Trimming left V 3 bases short and J 1 base short, with 9 bases between. Germline V gives CDR1 LGHNA, CDR2 YSLEER. The length of the CDR3 is 14 residues. The CDR3 DNA sequence: TGCGCCAGCAGCCACCAGGGGAGGAACACTGAAGCTTTCTTT. This codes for CASSHQGRNTEAFF.

This rearrangement joins TRBV4-2 to TRBJ1-1; tentative D call: TRBD1 (5 bases). The CDR3 covers 14 residues. Germline V gene data show CDR1 as LGHNA and CDR2 as YNFKEQ. V shed 5 bases and J shed 1 base, with 11 bases lying between them. CDR3 DNA sequence: TGTGCCAGCAGCTACGATCAGGGGAACACTGAAGCTTTCTTT. Protein: CASSYDQGNTEAFF.

This chain joins TRBV10-2 and TRBJ1-2, with D unclear. Trimming pared 4 bases from V and 5 bases from J, leaving 11 bases between. The germline gives CDR1 WSHSY, CDR2 SAAADI. This CDR3 is 13 amino acids long. The CDR3 region is CASSGSGTYGYTF. CDR3 coding DNA: TGCGCCAGCAGTGGTTCGGGAACTTATGGCTACACCTTC.